This T cell receptor beta chain comes out of a study of blood T cell repertoires in COVID-19. Study overall: Some COVID-19 samples were acute and others convalescent; all came from the United States, Italy and Spain. PBMCs, B-cell-depleted T cells, or T cells were the source of the cDNA or gDNA that made up the material.

Original methodology: Reference gene primer amplification gave nucleated cell count estimates. This table comes from immunoSEQ multiplex PCR, and its TCRdb copy is limited to in-frame clones, with some not included. That table supplies the V and J calls and clone size; D and trimming were determined from the DNA. This sample has fewer than 250,000 clones, with roughly 80% found just once. CDR3 length: 14 amino acids. Germline V gene sequence: CDR1 SGHAT, CDR2 FQDESV (reference sequence). After removal of 4 bases from V and 3 bases from J, the junction contained 3 bases not matched to a gene. This receptor was identified in a woman in her thirties or forties with active or convalescent COVID-19. Sample: peripheral blood. This rearrangement joins TRBV11-1 to TRBJ2-7; 10 nucleotides line up with TRBD1. The CDR3 region is CASSSRTGGYEQYF. The CDR3 DNA sequence: TGTGCCAGCAGCTCCCGGACAGGGGGCTACGAGCAGTACTTC.